Each of the 4 T cell receptor beta chains below was sequenced from the same sample in a study of T cells expressing NK-cell markers. TCRdb reprocessed the 5' RACE reads and reports one entry per CDR3 protein, with no DNA. Its table lists about 260,000 distinct CDR3 sequences. The sample comprised blood T cells: a sorted CD56 or NKG2C T cell subset, CD4+ or CD8+ T cells, or bulk PBMC T cells (not recorded which). These receptors were collected from a woman aged 18-70 years in good health.

The chain links TRBV4-1 to TRBJ2-2; TCRdb indicates TRBD2, and absent DNA this call remains unverified. Germline-derived CDR1 and CDR2 are MGHRA and YSYEKL. CDR3 size: 15 residues. The CDR3 spells CASSQQALYTGELFF.

The V and J genes are TRBV4-3 and TRBJ2-7; the TRBD2 assignment by TCRdb is unverifiable without DNA. Germline values: CDR1 LGHNA, CDR2 YSLEER. The CDR3 spans 15 residues. CDR3 sequence: CASSLAGGKAHEQYF.

The chain couples TRBV6-6 to TRBJ2-5. The CDR3 consists of 11 residues. CDR1 MNHNY and CDR2 SVGAGI come from the germline V gene (reference sequence). This chain's CDR3 is CASRNLETQYF.

The V gene is TRBV7-3, the J gene TRBJ2-6. This CDR3 has 15 residues. CDR1 is SGHTA and CDR2 is FQGTGA in the germline V gene. CDR3 loop: CASSLDRSGANVLTF.